The 19 T cell receptor beta chains listed next were all sequenced from one sample in a study of blood T cell repertoires in COVID-19. Libraries were prepared by immunoSEQ multiplex PCR; TCRdb keeps only in-frame clonotypes and omits some of them. The sample has under 200,000 clones, around 80% seen once; the top ten hold 15% to 20%. The sample taken for sequencing was PBMCs or T cells enriched from blood (not recorded which). All receptors come from a woman between 65 and 79 years old in a cohort exposed to, infected with or recovered from COVID-19 (not recorded which).

Note on this clone: A far larger clone is one base from this, pointing to a likely read error. The V call is TRBV7-2, the J call TRBJ1-6; no reliable D call. The CDR3 is 13 residues long. Per the germline V gene, CDR1 is SGHTA and CDR2 is FQGNSA. V was cut by 8 bases and J by 0 bases, with 5 bases left in between. The CDR3 nucleotides read TGTGCCAGCGGGAGCTCCTATAATTCACCCCTCCACTTT. This translates into CASGSSYNSPLHF.

This clone was observed a single time. This chain links TRBV7-2 with TRBJ1-5; D gene unclear. Trimming stripped 5 bases from V and 0 bases from J, with 11 bases between. Germline values: CDR1 SGHTA, CDR2 FQGNSA. This CDR3 spans 15 amino acids. CDR3 nucleotide sequence: TGTGCCAGCAGCCCAGAGACTTATAGCAATCAGCCCCAGCATTTT. It yields the protein CASSPETYSNQPQHF. Using reference TRBV7-2 and TRBJ1-5 for the parts outside the CDR3, the full variable domain is GAGVSQSPSNKVTEKGKDVELRCDPISGHTALYWYRQSLGQGLEFLIYFQGNSAPDKSGLPSDRFSAERTGGSVSTLTIQRTQQEDSAVYLCASSPETYSNQPQHFGDGTRLSIL.

This rearrangement joins TRBV7-9 to TRBJ1-4; TRBD1 aligns across 10 bases. J was trimmed by 7 bases and V by 5 bases; bases with no gene match: 13. The CDR3 has 17 residues. Germline V gene sequence: CDR1 SEHNR, CDR2 FQNEAQ (reference sequence). Here the CDR3 reads CASSPPHDRGLGEKLFF. CDR3 in DNA: TGTGCCAGCAGCCCTCCTCATGACAGGGGGCTTGGTGAAAAACTGTTTTTT.

V gene TRBV28 combines with J gene TRBJ2-2; maybe TRBD2 (7 bases). With 4 bases removed from V and 8 bases from J, the gap between germline ends came to 11 bases. The CDR3 contains 13 residues. Germline CDR1 reads MDHEN; CDR2 reads SYDVKM. CDR3 region: CASSSQGGGELFF. In DNA form, the CDR3 reads TGTGCCAGCAGTTCACAGGGAGGGGGGGAGCTGTTTTTT. The variable domain in full, completed from reference TRBV28 and TRBJ2-2, reads DVKVTQSSRYLVKRTGEKVFLECVQDMDHENMFWYRQDPGLGLRLIYFSYDVKMKEKGDIPEGYSVSREKKERFSLILESASTNQTSMYLCASSSQGGGELFFGEGSRLTVL.

The chain recombines TRBV12-5 with TRBJ2-1; D is possibly TRBD1 (5 bases). This CDR3 has 13 residues. V lost 1 base and J lost 10, with 11 bases in between. Germline-derived CDR1 and CDR2 are LGHNT and FRNRAP. The CDR3 reads CASGLGQTREQFF. DNA of the CDR3: TGTGCTAGTGGTTTGGGACAGACCCGGGAGCAGTTCTTC. The variable domain in full, completed from reference TRBV12-5 and TRBJ2-1, reads DARVTQTPRHKVTEMGQEVTMRCQPILGHNTVFWYRQTMMQGLELLAYFRNRAPLDDSGMPKDRFSAEMPDATLATLKIQPSEPRDSAVYFCASGLGQTREQFFGPGTRLTVL.

This chain links TRBV5-1 with TRBJ2-1; 7 positions match TRBD2. J gave up 11 bases and V 1 base, and 6 bases lay outside the gene matches. The CDR3 is 13 residues long. CDR1 is SGHRS and CDR2 is YFSETQ in the germline V gene. The CDR3 here is CASSLTGGKKQFF. The DNA of the CDR3 is TGCGCCAGCAGCTTGACGGGGGGTAAGAAGCAGTTCTTC.

This clone was detected only a few times. This chain links TRBV21-1 with TRBJ1-1; TRBD1, the D gene given by the table, was not confirmed from the DNA. TRBV21-1 is recorded as a pseudogene. The CDR3 has 14 amino acids. CDR3 in amino acids: CASSAQGMNTEAFF. The CDR3 DNA is TGTGCCAGCAGCGCACAGGGGATGAACACTGAAGCTTTCTTT.

The V call is TRBV7-9, the J call TRBJ1-2, with 8 nucleotides matching TRBD1. V was clipped by 5 bases and J by 10 bases; unmatched bases: 9. The CDR3 totals 13 residues. Germline V gene lookup returns CDR1 SEHNR and CDR2 FQNEAQ (reference sequence). The CDR3 DNA reads TGTGCCAGCAGCCCAACCACGACAGGGGCCTACACCTTC. This gives the protein CASSPTTTGAYTF. The whole variable domain, filled in from reference TRBV7-9 and TRBJ1-2, reads DTGVSQNPRHKITKRGQNVTFRCDPISEHNRLYWYRQTLGQGPEFLTYFQNEAQLEKSRLLSDRFSAERPKGSFSTLEIQRTEQGDSAMYLCASSPTTTGAYTFGSGTRLTVV.

The chain links TRBV7-2 to TRBJ2-5, with 11 positions matching TRBD2. V lost 2 bases to trimming and J lost 4 bases; unmatched junction nucleotides: 3. Germline CDR1 reads SGHTA; CDR2 reads FQGNSA. CDR3 length: 15 residues. The CDR3: CASSLWLAGGETQYF. The CDR3 bases are TGTGCCAGCAGCTTATGGCTAGCGGGAGGAGAGACCCAGTACTTC.

This chain joins TRBV7-9 and TRBJ2-2; tentative D call: TRBD1 (6 bases). Trimming removed 3 bases from V and 7 bases from J, with 15 bases in between. This CDR3 region has 15 residues. CDR1 is SEHNR, CDR2 FQNEAQ, per germline (reference sequence). The CDR3: CASSLASRGNGELFF. The CDR3 coding sequence is TGTGCCAGCAGCTTGGCCTCCAGGGGAAACGGGGAGCTGTTTTTT. Full variable domain (missing parts from reference TRBV7-9 and TRBJ2-2): DTGVSQNPRHKITKRGQNVTFRCDPISEHNRLYWYRQTLGQGPEFLTYFQNEAQLEKSRLLSDRFSAERPKGSFSTLEIQRTEQGDSAMYLCASSLASRGNGELFFGEGSRLTVL.

The V and J genes are TRBV28 and TRBJ2-1; D perhaps matches TRBD1 (5 bases). Trimming removed 5 bases from V and 5 bases from J, with 13 bases in between. The V gene's germline CDR1 is MDHEN and CDR2 SYDVKM. The CDR3 sequence is 14 residues long. DNA for the CDR3: TGTGCCAGCAGTGTCCATGACAGAAACAATGAGCAGTTCTTC. Protein: CASSVHDRNNEQFF.

V and J are TRBV7-3 and TRBJ2-2, with a tentative D call TRBD2 (5 bases). The V gene's germline CDR1 is SGHTA and CDR2 FQGTGA. V was shortened by 5 bases and J by 2 bases, with 15 bases between the two germline ends. The CDR3 spans 16 residues. The chain's CDR3 is CASSPRGSLNTGELFF. The DNA of the CDR3 is TGTGCCAGCAGCCCCCGAGGGTCACTTAACACCGGGGAGCTGTTTTTT.

This clone was picked up one time. The V gene is TRBV30, the J gene TRBJ1-2; D may be TRBD1 (6 bases). Germline V gene data show CDR1 as GTSNPN and CDR2 as SVGIG (reference sequence). V gave up 5 bases and J gave up 7 bases, with 11 bases separating them. CDR3 length equals 11 residues. CDR3 sequence (DNA): TGTGCCTGGGAACAGGGTGGTGGCTACACCTTC. Amino acids: CAWEQGGGYTF.

The J gene is TRBJ1-4, the V gene TRBV5-1; D call uncertain. The CDR3 is 14 amino acids. The germline V gene has CDR1 SGHRS and CDR2 YFSETQ. V was clipped by 0 bases and J by 4 bases, with 7 bases between them. CDR3 sequence reads: CASSLDRVNEKLFF. Written as DNA, the CDR3 is TGCGCCAGCAGCTTGGACAGAGTTAATGAAAAACTGTTTTTT.

This clone was seen just once. V usage is TRBV18 and J usage is TRBJ2-6; D might be TRBD2 (5 bases). Trimming removed 3 bases at V and 8 bases at J, with 11 bases between. The CDR3 extends over 14 amino acids. Looked up from germline, CDR1 is KGHSH and CDR2 is LQKENI. The CDR3 sequence is CASSPPTMPNVLTF. The CDR3 nucleotides are TGTGCCAGCTCACCTCCGACTATGCCCAACGTCCTGACTTTC.

The V call is TRBV19, the J call TRBJ2-7; no reliable D call. The length of the CDR3 is 12 residues. V lost 5 bases to trimming and J lost 5 bases, with 10 bases between them. Germline CDR1 LNHDA, CDR2 SQIVND (reference sequence). The CDR3 sequence: CASSPRTDEQYF. The CDR3 DNA reads as TGTGCCAGTAGTCCCCGAACAGACGAGCAGTACTTC.

This clone has more than one count but fewer than ten. Other DNA sequences in the sample encode the same CDR3. The rearrangement joins TRBV5-1 to TRBJ1-1, with D perhaps TRBD1 (6 bases). The germline V gene encodes CDR1 SGHRS and CDR2 YFSETQ. This CDR3 has 14 amino acids. V shed 1 base and J shed 0 bases, with 7 bases lying between them. The CDR3 protein is CASSLQGMNTEAFF. As DNA, the CDR3 is TGCGCCAGCAGCTTGCAGGGGATGAACACTGAAGCTTTCTTT.

The chain employs TRBV5-4 and TRBJ2-7, with D perhaps matching TRBD1 (6 bases). There are 13 residues in the CDR3. V was shortened by 5 bases and J by 5 bases, with 14 bases between the two germline ends. Looked up from germline, CDR1 is SGHNT and CDR2 is YYREEE (reference sequence). The CDR3: CASSFTGRDEQYF. The DNA for the CDR3 is TGTGCCAGCAGTTTTACAGGGCGGGACGAGCAGTACTTC.

This chain joins TRBV6-5 and TRBJ2-7; D is possibly TRBD1 (5 bases). Looked up from germline, CDR1 is MNHEY and CDR2 is SVGAGI. This CDR3 comprises 15 residues. V dropped 0 bases and J dropped 7 bases, with 16 bases sitting between them. The chain's CDR3 is CASSYSEARAWEQYF. As DNA, the CDR3 is TGTGCCAGCAGTTACTCGGAAGCCAGGGCGTGGGAGCAGTACTTC.